This entry lists 3 T cell receptor beta chains sequenced from one sample in a study of PD-L1 blockade in urothelial cancer. Sequenced by immunoSEQ multiplex PCR; TCRdb stores in-frame clones only, minus some. The profile covers about 88,000 clones, with 90% to 95% appearing a single time and roughly 9.4% taken by the ten largest. Sequenced material: PBMCs, taken around atezolizumab (anti-PD-L1) treatment. The receptors were gathered from a man in his fifties or sixties with urothelial cancer.

The chain uses TRBV19 and TRBJ1-4, with D perhaps TRBD1 (6 bases). In germline, CDR1 is LNHDA, CDR2 SQIVND (reference sequence). V dropped 9 bases and J dropped 7 bases, with 18 bases sitting between them. The CDR3 runs 14 residues. Written as DNA, the CDR3 is TGTGCCAGCTGCGGGGGGCGCGTTGGTGAAAAACTGTTTTTT. This encodes CASCGGRVGEKLFF.

The chain recombines TRBV6-5 with TRBJ1-1; tentatively, D is TRBD1 (5 bases). Germline CDR1 and CDR2: MNHEY and SVGAGI. The CDR3 runs 15 residues. Trimming shortened V by 2 bases and J by 4 bases, and 14 bases separated the two germline ends. CDR3 in DNA: TGTGCCAGCAGTTACGACAGTGCCCTGAGCACTGAAGCTTTCTTT. As protein: CASSYDSALSTEAFF.

A single count supports this clone. The V and J genes are TRBV2 and TRBJ2-5, with a weak D call TRBD1 (6 bases). V was pared by 4 bases and J by 2 bases, with 8 bases between. Per the germline V gene, CDR1 is SNHLY and CDR2 is FYNNEI. The CDR3 extends over 13 amino acids. CDR3 region: CASSGGTQETQYF. The DNA for the CDR3 is TGTGCCAGCAGTGGGGGGACACAAGAGACCCAGTACTTC.